The source of this TCR beta chain is a study of control samples from healthy donors and cancer patients. Clones were read by immunoSEQ multiplex PCR, and TCRdb kept only the in-frame ones, dropping some. The sample holds some 44,000 clones, more than 65% seen once. Sequences were obtained from formalin-fixed, paraffin-embedded tissue. The sequence was collected from a male donor with melanoma.

CDR3 sequence (DNA): TGTGCCAGCAGTTCCGGGGAGACCATACTCACAGATACGCAGTATTTT. This translates into CASSSGETILTDTQYF. V gene TRBV6-2 or TRBV6-3 combines with J gene TRBJ2-3; D is perhaps TRBD2 (5 bases). Germline CDR1 MNHEY, CDR2 SVGEGT. This CDR3 spans 16 amino acids. V lost 4 bases and J 2 bases, leaving 16 bases between the germline ends.